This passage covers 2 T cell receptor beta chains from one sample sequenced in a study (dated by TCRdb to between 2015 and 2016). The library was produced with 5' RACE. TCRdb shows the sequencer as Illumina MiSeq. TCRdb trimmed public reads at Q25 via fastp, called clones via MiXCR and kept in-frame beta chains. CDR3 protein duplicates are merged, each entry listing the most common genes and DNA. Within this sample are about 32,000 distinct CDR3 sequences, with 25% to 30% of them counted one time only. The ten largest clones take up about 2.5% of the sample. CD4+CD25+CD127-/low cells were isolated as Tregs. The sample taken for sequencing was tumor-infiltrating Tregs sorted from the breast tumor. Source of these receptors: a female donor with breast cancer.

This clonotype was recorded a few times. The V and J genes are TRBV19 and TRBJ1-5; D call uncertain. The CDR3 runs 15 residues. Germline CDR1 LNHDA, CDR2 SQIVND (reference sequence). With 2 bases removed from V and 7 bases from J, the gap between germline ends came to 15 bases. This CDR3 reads CASSIIAGTRQPQHF. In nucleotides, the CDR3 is TGTGCCAGTAGTATAATTGCGGGTACTCGACAGCCCCAGCATTTT.

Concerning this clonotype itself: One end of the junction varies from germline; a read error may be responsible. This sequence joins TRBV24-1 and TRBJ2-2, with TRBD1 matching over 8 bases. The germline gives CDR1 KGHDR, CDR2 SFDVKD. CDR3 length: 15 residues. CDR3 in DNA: TGTGCCACCAGTGACCAGGGACAGGAGGCCGGGGAGCCGTTTTTT. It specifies CATSDQGQEAGEPFF.